This T cell receptor (beta chain) is drawn from a study of blood T cell repertoires in COVID-19. For the study at large: COVID-19 samples, acute and convalescent, were from the United States, Italy and Spain. T cells, B-cell-depleted T cells, or PBMCs provided the cDNA or gDNA that served as material.

How the authors handled the data: Estimates of nucleated cell counts were drawn from the amplification of reference gene primers. Only in-frame clones appear in the TCRdb table, and some are missing; sequencing was by immunoSEQ multiplex PCR. That table gives V, J and clone size, and the DNA gave D and trimming. The profile covers 50,000 to 70,000 clones, with under 85% appearing a single time and roughly 3.2% taken by the ten largest. The CDR3 consists of 15 residues. V gave up 1 base and J gave up 7 bases; unmatched junction bases: 7. Germline assignment: CDR1 SNHLY and CDR2 FYNNEI. The TCR originated in a man aged 60 to 69 with acute or convalescent COVID-19. The source material was peripheral blood. This sequence joins TRBV2 and TRBJ1-3; TRBD1 aligns across 7 bases. DNA of the CDR3: TGTGCCAGCAGTGAAGATGCAGGGGGTCGCAACACCATATATTTT. Encoded protein: CASSEDAGGRNTIYF.